The rows below give T cell receptor beta chains drawn from one sample of a study of Ad26.COV2.S vaccination and SARS-CoV-2 variants. Profiling relied on immunoSEQ multiplex PCR, and the TCRdb table lists in-frame clones only, not all of them. Among about 680,000 clones listed, roughly nine tenths were seen once. The sample in question was peripheral blood, obtained in a trial of Ad26.COV2.S vaccine versus placebo. The receptors here all came from a person aged 18 to 59 who received the Ad26.COV2.S COVID-19 vaccine or a placebo. CDR3s include the opening cysteine and the closing phenylalanine or tryptophan. The order of the fields is V gene, J gene, clone size, D gene, CDR3 DNA, CDR3 protein. D genes are given only for firm matches. Not every row has a clone size; where given, it reads once, few, many or a size class.

TRBV7-2	TRBJ1-2	NA	NA	TGTGCCAGCACCCCTTTCGGGGATTATGGCTACACCTTC	CASTPFGDYGYTF
TRBV19	TRBJ1-1	NA	NA	TGTGCCAGTAGTATAGGGAGGACTGAAGCTTTCTTT	CASSIGRTEAFF
TRBV15	TRBJ1-6	NA	NA	TGTGCCACCAGCAGAGCTTCTGTCGGGATGTCCTATAATTCACCCCTCCACTTT	CATSRASVGMSYNSPLHF
TRBV5-6	TRBJ2-5	NA	NA	TGTGCCAGCAGCGGTCAGGGGTTGGGGAAGGAGACCCAGTACTTC	CASSGQGLGKETQYF
TRBV10-3	TRBJ2-3	NA	NA	TGTGCCATCCTGGGTCATCTCACAGATACGCAGTATTTT	CAILGHLTDTQYF
TRBV15	TRBJ1-2	NA	TRBD1	TGTGCCACCAGCGGGGACAGGGGATATGGCTACACCTTC	CATSGDRGYGYTF
TRBV6-2/TRBV6-3	TRBJ1-4	NA	NA	TGTGCCAGCAGCCCTCGCTCTGGGGGCAGTAGGGAAAAACTGTTTTTT	CASSPRSGGSREKLFF
TRBV19	TRBJ2-2	few	TRBD2	TGTGCCAGTAGTATAGCGGGAGGGTTCACCGGGGAGCTGTTTTTT	CASSIAGGFTGELFF
TRBV6-1	TRBJ2-2	NA	NA	TGTGCCAGCAGTCTCGCAGGGGCGCGCACCGGGGAGCTGTTTTTT	CASSLAGARTGELFF
TRBV5-4	TRBJ2-7	NA	NA	TGTGCCAGCAGCTTCGAAGGGGCGGGGGAGCAGTACTTC	CASSFEGAGEQYF
TRBV30	TRBJ2-3	NA	NA	TGTGCCTGGAATACCCAGAATACAGATACGCAGTATTTT	CAWNTQNTDTQYF
TRBV21-1	TRBJ1-5	NA	NA	TGTGCCAGCAGCAAAGTCGCCGGACAGCGCCAGCAGCCCCAGCATTTT	CASSKVAGQRQQPQHF
TRBV9	TRBJ2-1	NA	NA	TGTGCCAGCAGCGTCGGGGTTTCTAATGAGCAGTTCTTC	CASSVGVSNEQFF
TRBV18	TRBJ1-2	NA	TRBD1	TGTGCCAGCACGGCGGGACAGGGTGCCTATGGCTACACCTTC	CASTAGQGAYGYTF
TRBV3-1/TRBV3-2	TRBJ2-3	NA	NA	TGTGCCAGCAGCCAAGATCTAGCCAGTACGCAGTATTTT	CASSQDLASTQYF
TRBV30	TRBJ1-6	NA	NA	TGTGCCTGGGAGAAACAGGAGAATTCACCCCTCCACTTT	CAWEKQENSPLHF
TRBV7-9	TRBJ1-4	NA	TRBD1	TGTGCCAGCAGCATAGGGACAGCCTCAGCAACTAATGAAAAACTGTTTTTT	CASSIGTASATNEKLFF
TRBV7-9	TRBJ1-1	NA	NA	TGTGCCAGCAGCTTAGATAGGGCTCGGAGGGACACTGAAGCTTTCTTT	CASSLDRARRDTEAFF
TRBV27	TRBJ2-7	NA	TRBD1	TGTGCCAGCAGCCTCTCAGGGGGCCCCTACGAGCAGTACTTC	CASSLSGGPYEQYF
TRBV5-1	TRBJ2-2	NA	TRBD1	TGCGCCAGCAGCTTACAGGGGTCGACTGGGGAGCTGTTTTTT	CASSLQGSTGELFF
TRBV5-1	TRBJ2-2	NA	TRBD2	TGCGCCAGCAGCTTGGGAACTAGCGTCGGTTTCGGGGAGCTGTTTTTT	CASSLGTSVGFGELFF
TRBV3-1/TRBV3-2	TRBJ2-5	NA	TRBD2	TGTGCCAGCAAGCGAGCGGGAGAACAAGAGACCCAGTACTTC	CASKRAGEQETQYF
TRBV7-8	TRBJ1-2	NA	NA	TGTGCCAGCAGCTTAACGGCCAGCTTTAACTATGGCTACACCTTC	CASSLTASFNYGYTF
TRBV25-1	TRBJ1-2	NA	NA	TGTGCCAGCAGTGAATCGGGGACCTTACTGTATGGCTACACCTTC	CASSESGTLLYGYTF